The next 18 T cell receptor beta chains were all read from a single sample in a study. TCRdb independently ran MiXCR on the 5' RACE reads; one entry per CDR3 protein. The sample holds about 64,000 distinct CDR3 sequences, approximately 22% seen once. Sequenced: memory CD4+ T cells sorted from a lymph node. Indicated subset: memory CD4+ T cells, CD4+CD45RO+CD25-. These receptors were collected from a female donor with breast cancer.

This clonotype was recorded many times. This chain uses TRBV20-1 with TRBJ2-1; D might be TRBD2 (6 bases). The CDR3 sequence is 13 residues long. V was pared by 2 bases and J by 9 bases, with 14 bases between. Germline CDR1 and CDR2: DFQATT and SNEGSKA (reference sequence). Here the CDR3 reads CSARRLVQGEQFF. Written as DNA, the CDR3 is TGCAGTGCTAGAAGACTAGTTCAGGGTGAGCAGTTCTTC.

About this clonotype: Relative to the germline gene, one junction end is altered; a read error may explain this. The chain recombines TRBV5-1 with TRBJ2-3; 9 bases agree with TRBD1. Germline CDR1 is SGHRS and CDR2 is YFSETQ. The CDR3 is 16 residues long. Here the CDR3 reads CARSLGQGHSTDTQYF. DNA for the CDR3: TGCGCCAGAAGCTTGGGACAGGGCCATTCCACAGATACGCAGTATTTT.

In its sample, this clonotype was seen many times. This CDR3 is CASSFLLMGNQPQHF. The CDR3 nucleotides read TGTGCCAGCAGCTTTCTTCTTATGGGGAATCAGCCCCAGCATTTT. The chain carries TRBV7-2 and TRBJ1-5; D ambiguous. Germline lookup yields CDR1 SGHTA and CDR2 FQGNSA. This CDR3 spans 15 amino acids. V was pared by 3 bases and J by 4 bases, with 13 bases between.

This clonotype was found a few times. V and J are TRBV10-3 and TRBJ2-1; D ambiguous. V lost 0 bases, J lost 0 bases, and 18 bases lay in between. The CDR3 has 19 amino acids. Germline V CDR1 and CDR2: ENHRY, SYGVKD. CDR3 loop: CAISESYSSRRSSYNEQFF. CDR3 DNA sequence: TGTGCCATCAGTGAGTCGTACTCTTCCCGTAGAAGCTCCTACAATGAGCAGTTCTTC.

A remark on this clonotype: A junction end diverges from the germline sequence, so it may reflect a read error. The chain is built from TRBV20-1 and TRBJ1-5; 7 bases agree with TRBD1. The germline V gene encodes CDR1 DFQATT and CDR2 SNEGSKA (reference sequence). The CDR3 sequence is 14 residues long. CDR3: CRASLQGKSLPQHF. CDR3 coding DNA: TGCAGAGCTAGTCTACAGGGGAAGAGTCTGCCCCAGCATTTT.

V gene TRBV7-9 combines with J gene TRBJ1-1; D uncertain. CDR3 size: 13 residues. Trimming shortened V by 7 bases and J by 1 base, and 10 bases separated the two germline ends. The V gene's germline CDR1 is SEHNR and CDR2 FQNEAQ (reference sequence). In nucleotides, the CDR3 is TGTGCCAGCACCTCGACGGAGAACACTGAAGCTTTCTTT. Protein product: CASTSTENTEAFF.

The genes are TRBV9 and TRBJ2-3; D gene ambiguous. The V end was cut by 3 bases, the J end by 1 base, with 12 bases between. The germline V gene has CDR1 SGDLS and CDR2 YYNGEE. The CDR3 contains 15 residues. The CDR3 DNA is TGTGCCAGCAGCGAGGCCCCCAGCGGCACAGATACGCAGTATTTT. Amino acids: CASSEAPSGTDTQYF.

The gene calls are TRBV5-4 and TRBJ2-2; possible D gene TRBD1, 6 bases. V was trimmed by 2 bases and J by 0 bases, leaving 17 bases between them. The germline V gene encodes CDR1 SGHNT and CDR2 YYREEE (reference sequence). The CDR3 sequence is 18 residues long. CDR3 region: CASSLRGRLGANTGELFF. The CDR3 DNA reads TGTGCCAGCAGCTTAAGGGGGAGACTCGGCGCGAACACCGGGGAGCTGTTTTTT.

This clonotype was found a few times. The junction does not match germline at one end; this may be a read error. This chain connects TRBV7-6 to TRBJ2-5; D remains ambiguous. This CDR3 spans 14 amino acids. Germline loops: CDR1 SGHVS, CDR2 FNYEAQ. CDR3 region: CASSPLGYQETQYF. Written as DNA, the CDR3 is TGTGCCAGCAGCCCTCTAGGATACCAAGAGACCCAGTACTTT.

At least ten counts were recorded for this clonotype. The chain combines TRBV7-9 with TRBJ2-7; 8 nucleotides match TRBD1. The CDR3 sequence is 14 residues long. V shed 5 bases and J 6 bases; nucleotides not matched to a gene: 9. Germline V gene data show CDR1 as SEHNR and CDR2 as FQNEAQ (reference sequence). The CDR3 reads CASSTRQGRGEQYF. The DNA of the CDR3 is TGTGCCAGCAGCACCCGACAGGGGAGAGGCGAGCAGTACTTC.

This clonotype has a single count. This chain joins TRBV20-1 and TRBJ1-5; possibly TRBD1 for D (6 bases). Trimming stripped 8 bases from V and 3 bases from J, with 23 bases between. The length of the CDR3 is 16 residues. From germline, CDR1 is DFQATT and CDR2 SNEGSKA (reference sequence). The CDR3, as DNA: TGCAGTCCCCTCCCTACAGGGAGCCTACTCAATCAGCCCCAGCATTTT. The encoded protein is CSPLPTGSLLNQPQHF.

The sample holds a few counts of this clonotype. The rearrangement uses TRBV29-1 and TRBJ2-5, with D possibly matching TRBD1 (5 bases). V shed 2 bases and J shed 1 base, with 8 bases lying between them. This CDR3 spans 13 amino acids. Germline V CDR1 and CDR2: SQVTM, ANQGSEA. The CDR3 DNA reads TGCAGCGTTGAAACAGGCGCCCAAGAGACCCAGTACTTC. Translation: CSVETGAQETQYF.

In nucleotides, the CDR3 is TGCGCCAGCAGCCGGGACAGGGAGACCCAGTACTTC. Residues: CASSRDRETQYF. The chain carries TRBV5-1 and TRBJ2-5; 8 bases fit TRBD1. Germline CDR1 and CDR2: SGHRS and YFSETQ. The V gene end was trimmed by 4 bases and the J gene end by 5 bases; junction bases not matched to a gene: 1. The CDR3 has 12 amino acids.

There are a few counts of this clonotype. CDR3 sequence (DNA): TGTGCCAGCAGCTTAGGACGCCGGGAGTCGGCTAACTATGGCTACACCTTC. This translates into CASSLGRRESANYGYTF. The chain employs TRBV7-2 and TRBJ1-2; no reliable D call. This CDR3 contains 17 residues. Germline V CDR1 and CDR2: SGHTA, FQGNSA. Trimming took 1 base from V and 0 from J, leaving 15 bases between them.

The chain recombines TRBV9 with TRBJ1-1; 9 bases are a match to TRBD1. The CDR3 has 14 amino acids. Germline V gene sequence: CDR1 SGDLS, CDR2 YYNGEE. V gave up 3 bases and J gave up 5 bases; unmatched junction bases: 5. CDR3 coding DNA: TGTGCCAGCAGCGCACATGACAGGGGGACTGAAGCTTTCTTT. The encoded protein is CASSAHDRGTEAFF.

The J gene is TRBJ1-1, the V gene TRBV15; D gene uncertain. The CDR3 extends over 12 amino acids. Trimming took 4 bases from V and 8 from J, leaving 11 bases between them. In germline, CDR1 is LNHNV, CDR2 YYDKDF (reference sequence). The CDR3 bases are TGTGCCACCAGCAAAGATCAGCAGGAAGCTTTCTTT. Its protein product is CATSKDQQEAFF.

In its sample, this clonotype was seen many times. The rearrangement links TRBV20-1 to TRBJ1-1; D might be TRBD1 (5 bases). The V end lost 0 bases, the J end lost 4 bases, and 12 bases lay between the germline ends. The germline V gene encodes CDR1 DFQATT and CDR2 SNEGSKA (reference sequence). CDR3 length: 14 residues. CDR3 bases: TGCAGTGCTAGAGATCCCAGGGCTGGCACTGAAGCTTTCTTT. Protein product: CSARDPRAGTEAFF.

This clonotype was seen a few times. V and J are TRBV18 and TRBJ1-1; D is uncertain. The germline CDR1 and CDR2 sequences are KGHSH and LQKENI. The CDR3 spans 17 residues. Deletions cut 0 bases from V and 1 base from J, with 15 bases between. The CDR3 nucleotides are TGTGCCAGCTCACCACCGGGTAGCCGTCGTAGGAACACTGAAGCTTTCTTT. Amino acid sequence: CASSPPGSRRRNTEAFF.